Following are 2 T cell receptor beta chains from one sample sequenced in a study of tissue T cells after allogeneic stem cell transplantation. Time point in this sample: mouse harvest day 7 after allogeneic transplant. Tail vein injection delivered 10^7 T-cell-depleted bone marrow cells and 10^6 splenic CD5+ T cells. Produced via immunoSEQ multiplex PCR; TCRdb's table is partial and in-frame only. The table records approximately 5,400 clones, about 51% of them present only once. Material for sequencing was gut tissue. The receptors derive from a female BALB/c mouse given C57BL/6 T cells with graft-versus-host disease after an allogeneic hematopoietic cell transplant.

In this sample, this clone is medium-sized. Mouse gene names apply. The CDR3 end falls 1 residue outside the read, so it is completed with the germline J gene. This chain connects TRBV5 to TRBJ2-7; 7 bases agree with TRBD2. Trimming cost V 1 base and J 6 bases; bases outside gene matches: 0. The CDR3 spans 12 residues. In germline, CDR1 is LGHNA, CDR2 YNLKQL (reference sequence). Incomplete CDR3 DNA: TGTGCCAGCAGCCAAGGGGGGGGTGAACAGTAC. This gives the protein CASSQGGGEQY. The full CDR3 protein is CASSQGGGEQYF.

Comment on this clone: Mouse gene names apply. The CDR3 extends 1 residue past the end of the read, so its final part is completed from the germline J gene. The chain combines TRBV12-2 with TRBJ1-4; D unclear. V shed 0 bases and J shed 4 bases, with 5 bases lying between them. The CDR3 has 13 amino acids. CDR1 and CDR2 (germline): SGHLS, HYDKME. Incomplete CDR3 DNA: TGTGCCAGCTCTCTCGGGCACAACGAAAGATTATTT. Amino acids: CASSLGHNERLF. The full CDR3 reads CASSLGHNERLFF.